These 23 T cell receptor beta chains share one sample of origin, sequenced in a study of blood T cells in healthy people across ages. A second PCR of about 6 to 12 cycles used a sample-barcoded 5' primer and a J-beta primer mix. TCRdb ran MiXCR on the 5' RACE reads and lists one entry per CDR3 protein. The sample includes fewer than 1,200,000 distinct CDR3 sequences, less than 25% of them seen just once. These same data were also listed under a study on T cells of mothers and their children.

Material: blood. The receptors shown here come from a girl aged 2 to 9 in good health.

The chain recombines TRBV19 with TRBJ1-6; no clear D gene. The germline gives CDR1 LNHDA, CDR2 SQIVND (reference sequence). V lost 3 bases, J lost 10 bases, and 13 bases lay in between. The CDR3 contains 14 residues. CDR3 sequence: CASSIVLGNSPLHF. The CDR3 DNA sequence: TGTGCCAGTAGTATTGTGTTAGGTAACTCACCCCTCCACTTT.

As for this clonotype: One junction end disagrees with the germline gene, perhaps due to a read error. This chain connects TRBV5-6 to TRBJ2-4; D call uncertain. The CDR3 is 13 amino acids. Germline CDR1 is SGHDT and CDR2 is YYEEEE. DNA of the CDR3: TGTGCCAGCACAAAGGGCCTTGGGAACATTCGGTACTTC. This codes for CASTKGLGNIRYF.

This chain joins TRBV13 and TRBJ1-1; D is undetermined. CDR1 and CDR2 (germline): PRHDT, FYEKMQ (reference sequence). The CDR3 has 12 residues. The V end lost 8 bases, the J end lost 3 bases, and 10 bases lay between the germline ends. The CDR3 DNA follows: TGTGCCAGCTGGGGTAATTACACTGAAGCTTTCTTT. This encodes CASWGNYTEAFF.

The chain recombines TRBV9 with TRBJ1-3, with D tentatively TRBD1 (5 bases). CDR3 size: 15 residues. V shed 0 bases and J shed 0 bases, with 7 bases lying between them. Per the germline V gene, CDR1 is SGDLS and CDR2 is YYNGEE. As DNA, the CDR3 is TGTGCCAGCAGCGTAGGGACAAACTCTGGAAACACCATATATTTT. It codes for CASSVGTNSGNTIYF.

The chain's CDR3 is CASSLSLSDGTPETQYF. In DNA, the CDR3 is TGTGCCAGCAGTTTATCTCTTTCGGATGGCACCCCAGAGACCCAGTACTTC. V gene TRBV28 combines with J gene TRBJ2-5; D remains ambiguous. The CDR3 totals 17 residues. Germline V lookup: CDR1 MDHEN, CDR2 SYDVKM. V shed 1 base and J shed 4 bases, with 19 bases lying between them.

This clonotype was seen a handful of times. V gene TRBV25-1 combines with J gene TRBJ1-4; D gene ambiguous. CDR1 MGHDK and CDR2 SYGVNS come from the germline V gene. The CDR3 is made up of 15 amino acids. V lost 2 bases and J 4 bases, leaving 11 bases between the germline ends. The CDR3 here is CASSEAAAVNEKLFF. DNA of the CDR3: TGTGCCAGCAGTGAAGCGGCAGCCGTTAATGAAAAACTGTTTTTT.

This chain uses TRBV7-9 with TRBJ2-2; no definite D call. V gave up 3 bases and J gave up 0 bases, with 17 bases separating them. CDR3 length: 18 amino acids. CDR1 is SEHNR, CDR2 FQNEAQ, per germline (reference sequence). The CDR3 DNA is TGTGCCAGCAGCTTGTTGGAAGGCGAAGTTACGAACACCGGGGAGCTGTTTTTT. It encodes CASSLLEGEVTNTGELFF.

In this sample, this clonotype turned up a few times. The CDR3 DNA reads TGTGCCAGCAGCAGGGTTGTTGCCATGAACACTGAAGCTTTCTTT. Translated: CASSRVVAMNTEAFF. The V and J genes are TRBV7-9 and TRBJ1-1; no definite D call. Germline V gene lookup returns CDR1 SEHNR and CDR2 FQNEAQ (reference sequence). With 5 bases removed from V and 0 bases from J, the gap between germline ends came to 13 bases. The CDR3 length is 15 residues.

This clonotype came up once. Sequence at one end of the junction differs from germline and may be a read error. The V gene is TRBV12-3 or TRBV12-4, the J gene TRBJ2-1; 10 nucleotides agree with TRBD2. CDR3 length equals 14 residues. The CDR3 nucleotides are TGTACCAGCAGTGCTCTAGCGGGAGAGGGTGAGCAGTTCTTC. Translation gives CTSSALAGEGEQFF.

This clonotype turned up a few times. The chain links TRBV6-1 to TRBJ2-1, with D possibly called TRBD1 or TRBD2 (5 bases each). Per the germline V gene, CDR1 is MNHNS and CDR2 is SASEGT. V lost 5 bases and J 0 bases, leaving 14 bases between the germline ends. The CDR3 has 16 amino acids. CDR3 amino acids: CASSPAPGTSYNEQFF. CDR3 DNA sequence: TGTGCCAGCAGTCCCGCTCCGGGGACCTCCTACAATGAGCAGTTCTTC.

The V and J genes are TRBV21-1 and TRBJ2-7; the table's D call, TRBD2, has no DNA check behind it. TRBV21-1 is termed a pseudogene. The CDR3 runs to 13 residues. The CDR3 DNA sequence: TGTGCCAGAATTAGACTAGCGGAGGAAGAGCAGTACTTC. Its protein product is CARIRLAEEEQYF.

J is TRBJ1-2 and V is TRBV12-5; D is undetermined. The V gene's germline CDR1 is LGHNT and CDR2 FRNRAP. The germline V and J ends were trimmed by 7 bases and 2 bases, with 5 bases remaining between them. The CDR3 length is 11 residues. The CDR3: CASVQNYGYTF. DNA of the CDR3: TGTGCTAGTGTCCAAAACTATGGCTACACCTTC.

This clonotype has only a few counts. The chain carries TRBV29-1 and TRBJ2-5; the D call may be TRBD1 or TRBD2 (5 bases each). Germline V gives CDR1 SQVTM, CDR2 ANQGSEA. V was trimmed by 7 bases and J by 3 bases, leaving 15 bases between them. CDR3 size: 13 residues. The CDR3 bases are TGCAGCGCCCAGGGACGTTGGGAAGAGACCCAGTACTTC. This sequence encodes CSAQGRWEETQYF.

The chain links TRBV29-1 to TRBJ1-1; no clear D. V lost 4 bases to trimming and J lost 3 bases, with 9 bases between them. The CDR3 has 12 residues. Germline CDR1 and CDR2: SQVTM and ANQGSEA. This CDR3 reads CSVAAGYTEAFF. CDR3 coding DNA: TGCAGCGTTGCGGCAGGTTACACTGAAGCTTTCTTT.

The chain couples TRBV20-1 to TRBJ2-3; D not certain. Germline V gene data show CDR1 as DFQATT and CDR2 as SNEGSKA (reference sequence). The CDR3 length is 13 residues. Trimming removed 5 bases at V and 2 bases at J, with 11 bases between. DNA for the CDR3: TGCAGTGCTGGCCTGGACGTCACAGATACGCAGTATTTT. Encoded protein: CSAGLDVTDTQYF.

This chain connects TRBV7-2 to TRBJ2-7; D is ambiguous. Looked up from germline, CDR1 is SGHTA and CDR2 is FQGNSA. The CDR3 length is 14 residues. V gave up 2 bases and J gave up 2 bases, with 10 bases separating them. The CDR3: CASSLSRPPYEQYF. The CDR3 DNA sequence: TGTGCCAGCAGCTTAAGTCGGCCTCCCTACGAGCAGTACTTC.

This clonotype was detected only once. V and J are TRBV29-1 and TRBJ2-1; 8 positions agree with TRBD2. Losses at the gene ends were 7 bases for V and 2 bases for J; bases not matched to a gene: 10. This CDR3 comprises 15 residues. Germline CDR1 and CDR2: SQVTM and ANQGSEA. The CDR3 DNA reads as TGCAGCGCCCTTAACCCGGGAGGGGCCTACAATGAGCAGTTCTTC. It codes for CSALNPGGAYNEQFF.

The rearrangement uses TRBV29-1 and TRBJ2-1; D unclear. Between the trimmed V and J ends, which lost 0 bases and 5 bases, there was a span of 17 bases. This CDR3 is built from 16 residues. CDR1 is SQVTM and CDR2 is ANQGSEA in the germline V gene. Here the CDR3 reads CSVEDVSWFENNEQFF. The CDR3 DNA reads TGCAGCGTTGAAGATGTGTCCTGGTTTGAGAACAATGAGCAGTTCTTC.

This clonotype was detected a few times. The CDR3 here is CASSYSNWGEQYF. CDR3 DNA: TGTGCCAGCAGTTACTCGAATTGGGGCGAGCAGTACTTC. The chain is built from TRBV6-2 or TRBV6-3 and TRBJ2-7; D call uncertain. V was clipped by 0 bases and J by 6 bases, with 9 bases between them. Germline values: CDR1 MNHEY, CDR2 SVGEGT. The CDR3 runs 13 residues.

Turning to this clonotype: The CDR3 end shows no conserved phenylalanine or tryptophan, and so a read error is likely. The DNA is omitted, as the CDR3 cannot be located on it reliably, and the CDR3 follows TCRdb's listing. This chain links TRBV24-1 with TRBJ2-3; TRBD1 is the table's D call and was not checked against the DNA. The CDR3 sequence runs 11 residues, both termini included. Per the germline V gene, CDR1 is KGHDR and CDR2 is SFDVKD. CDR3 residues: CATSAAGGAYI.

The CDR3 DNA is TGTGCTAGCAAAGTTGCGGCACTCGACGAGCAGTACTTC. Translated, it gives CASKVAALDEQYF. This rearrangement joins TRBV12-5 to TRBJ2-7; D gene uncertain. The germline gives CDR1 LGHNT, CDR2 FRNRAP. Trimming stripped 9 bases from V and 5 bases from J, with 17 bases between. This CDR3 has 13 residues. Combining the CDR3 with reference TRBV12-5 and TRBJ2-7 gives the whole variable domain DARVTQTPRHKVTEMGQEVTMRCQPILGHNTVFWYRQTMMQGLELLAYFRNRAPLDDSGMPKDRFSAEMPDATLATLKIQPSEPRDSAVYFCASKVAALDEQYFGPGTRLTVT.

The chain combines TRBV15 with TRBJ2-5; D is undetermined. This CDR3 is built from 12 residues. The V gene's germline CDR1 is LNHNV and CDR2 YYDKDF (reference sequence). Between the trimmed V and J ends, which lost 5 bases and 3 bases, there was a span of 7 bases. In DNA form, the CDR3 reads TGTGCCACCAGCGGGGATAAAGAGACCCAGTACTTC. Translating it yields CATSGDKETQYF. The full variable domain, rest sourced from reference TRBV15 and TRBJ2-5, is DAMVIQNPRYQVTQFGKPVTLSCSQTLNHNVMYWYQQKSSQAPKLLFHYYDKDFNNEADTPDNFQSRRPNTSFCFLDIRSPGLGDTAMYLCATSGDKETQYFGPGTRLLVL.

The gene calls are TRBV28 and TRBJ1-5; tentatively, D is TRBD1 (5 bases). The CDR3 runs to 14 residues. V lost 7 bases, J lost 7 bases, and 17 bases lay in between. Germline lookup yields CDR1 MDHEN and CDR2 SYDVKM. CDR3 amino acids: CASTLPAGGQPQHF. The CDR3 nucleotides are TGTGCCAGCACGCTACCTGCGGGGGGACAGCCCCAGCATTTT.